This T cell receptor beta chain was sequenced for a study of OX40 agonist ivuxolimab in advanced cancers. Here immunoSEQ multiplex PCR was the method, and the copy in TCRdb shows in-frame clones only, minus some. The sample lists 45,000 to 60,000 clones, roughly nine tenths occurring once. The CDR3 length is 13 residues. Per germline, CDR1 LGHNA and CDR2 YNFKEQ. Trimming cost V 1 base and J 10 bases, with 13 bases left between them. The TCR originated in an adult with an advanced solid tumor such as melanoma, head and neck, liver or kidney cancer. V and J are TRBV4-2 and TRBJ1-1; D ambiguous. The sample here was CD4+ or CD8+ T cells sorted from blood, taken in a trial of the OX40 agonist ivuxolimab. The CDR3 DNA reads TGTGCCAGCAGCCAAGCAGAAGTGAAGGGAGCTTTCTTT. Its translation: CASSQAEVKGAFF.